The clone carrying this TCR beta chain appeared a few times. Its antigen is unidentified. The entry originates in a study of T cell repertoires in cytomegalovirus infection. TCRdb re-analysed the reads in MiXCR, keeping a single row per CDR3 protein. The sample lists about a million distinct CDR3 sequences, roughly 30% occurring once. The germline gives CDR1 KGHDR, CDR2 SFDVKD. J was trimmed by 9 bases and V by 10 bases; bases with no gene match: 5. This CDR3 is built from 12 residues. Source: cultured CD8+ T cells from PBMCs, taken from culture after CMV antigen stimulation. This receptor was obtained from a human donor in good health (CMV status not recorded). Some clones in this sample may be carry-over from other donors' samples. This sequence joins TRBV24-1 and TRBJ2-4; 10 positions agree with TRBD1. Written as DNA, the CDR3 is TGTGCCACGGGACAGGGGTCGGGCATTCAGTACTTC. This encodes CATGQGSGIQYF.